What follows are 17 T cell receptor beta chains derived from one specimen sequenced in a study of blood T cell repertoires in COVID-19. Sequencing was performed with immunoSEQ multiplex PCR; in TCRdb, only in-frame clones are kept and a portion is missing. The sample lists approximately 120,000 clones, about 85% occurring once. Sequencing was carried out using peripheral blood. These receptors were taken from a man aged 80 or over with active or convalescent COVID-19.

The CDR3 here is CASIKTRDPPSSYNEQFF. CDR3 coding DNA: TGTGCCAGCATAAAGACTAGAGATCCGCCCAGCTCCTACAATGAGCAGTTCTTC. The chain recombines TRBV2 with TRBJ2-1, with D maybe TRBD2 (6 bases). The CDR3 length is 18 residues. Trimming took off 7 bases at V and 0 bases at J, with 22 bases between the two ends. Per the germline V gene, CDR1 is SNHLY and CDR2 is FYNNEI.

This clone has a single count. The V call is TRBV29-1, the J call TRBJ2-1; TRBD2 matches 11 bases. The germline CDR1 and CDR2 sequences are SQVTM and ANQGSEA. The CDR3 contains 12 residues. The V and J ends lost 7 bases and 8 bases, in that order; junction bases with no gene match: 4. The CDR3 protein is CSAVAGGHEQFF. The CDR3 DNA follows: TGCAGCGCTGTAGCGGGGGGGCATGAGCAGTTCTTC.

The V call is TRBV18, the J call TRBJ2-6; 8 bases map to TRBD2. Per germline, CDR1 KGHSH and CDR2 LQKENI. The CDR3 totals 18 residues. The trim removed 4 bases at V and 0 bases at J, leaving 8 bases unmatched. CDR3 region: CASSLASGYSSGANVLTF. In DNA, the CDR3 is TGTGCCAGCTCACTAGCTAGCGGGTATAGCTCTGGGGCCAACGTCCTGACTTTC.

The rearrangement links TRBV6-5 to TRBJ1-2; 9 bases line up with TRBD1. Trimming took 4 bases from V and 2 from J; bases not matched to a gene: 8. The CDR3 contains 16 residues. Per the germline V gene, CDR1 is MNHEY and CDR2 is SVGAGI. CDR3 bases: TGTGCCAGCAGTTCCTACCAACAGGGGGCAAACTATGGCTACACCTTC. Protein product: CASSSYQQGANYGYTF.

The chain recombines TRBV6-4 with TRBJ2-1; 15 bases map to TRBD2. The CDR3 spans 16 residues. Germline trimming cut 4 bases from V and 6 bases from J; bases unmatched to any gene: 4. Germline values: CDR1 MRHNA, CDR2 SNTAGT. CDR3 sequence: CASSAQGLAGGNEQFF. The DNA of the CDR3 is TGTGCCAGCAGTGCCCAGGGACTAGCGGGAGGCAATGAGCAGTTCTTC.

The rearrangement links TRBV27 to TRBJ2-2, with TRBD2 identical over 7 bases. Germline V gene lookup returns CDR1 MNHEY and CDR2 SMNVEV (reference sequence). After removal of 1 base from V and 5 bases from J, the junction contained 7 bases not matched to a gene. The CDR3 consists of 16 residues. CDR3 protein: CASSLWLAARTGELFF. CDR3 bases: TGTGCCAGCAGTTTATGGCTAGCGGCCAGAACCGGGGAGCTGTTTTTT.

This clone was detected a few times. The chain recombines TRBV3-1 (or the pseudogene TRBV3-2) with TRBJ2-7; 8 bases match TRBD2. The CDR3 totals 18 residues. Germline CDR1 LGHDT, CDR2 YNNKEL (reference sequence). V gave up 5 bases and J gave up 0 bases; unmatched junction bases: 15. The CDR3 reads CASSTTSGTYVSSYEQYF. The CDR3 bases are TGTGCCAGCAGCACAACTAGCGGCACCTACGTGAGCTCCTACGAGCAGTACTTC.

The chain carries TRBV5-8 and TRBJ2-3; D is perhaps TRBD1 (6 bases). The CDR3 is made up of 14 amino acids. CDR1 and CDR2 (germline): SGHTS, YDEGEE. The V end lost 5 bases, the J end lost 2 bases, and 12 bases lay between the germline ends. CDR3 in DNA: TGTGCCAGCAGTGCCAGGGGATACACAGATACGCAGTATTTT. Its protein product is CASSARGYTDTQYF. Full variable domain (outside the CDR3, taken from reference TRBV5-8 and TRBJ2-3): EAGVTQSPTHLIKTRGQQATLRCSPISGHTSVYWYQQALGLGLQFLLWYDEGEERNRGNFPPRFSGRQFPNYSSELNVNALELEDSALYLCASSARGYTDTQYFGPGTRLTVL.

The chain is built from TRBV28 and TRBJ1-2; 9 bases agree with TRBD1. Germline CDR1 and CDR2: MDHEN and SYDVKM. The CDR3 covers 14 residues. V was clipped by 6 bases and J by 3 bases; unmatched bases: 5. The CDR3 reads CASSPGTGYYGYTF. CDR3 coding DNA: TGTGCCAGCAGCCCCGGGACAGGGTACTATGGCTACACCTTC.

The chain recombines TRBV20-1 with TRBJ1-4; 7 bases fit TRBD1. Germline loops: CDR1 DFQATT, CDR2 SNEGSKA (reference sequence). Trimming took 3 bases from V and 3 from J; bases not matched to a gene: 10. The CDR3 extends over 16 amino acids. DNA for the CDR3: TGCAGTGCTAGTAAGGCCGCGGGACAGTCTAATGAAAAACTGTTTTTT. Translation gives CSASKAAGQSNEKLFF.

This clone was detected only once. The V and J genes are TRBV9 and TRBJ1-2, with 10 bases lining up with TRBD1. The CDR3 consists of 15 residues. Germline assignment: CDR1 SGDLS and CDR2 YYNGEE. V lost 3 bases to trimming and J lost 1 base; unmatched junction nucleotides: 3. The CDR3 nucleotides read TGTGCCAGCAGCGCGTGGGACAGGGGTAACTATGGCTACACCTTC. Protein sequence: CASSAWDRGNYGYTF. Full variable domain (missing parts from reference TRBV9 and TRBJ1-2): DSGVTQTPKHLITATGQRVTLRCSPRSGDLSVYWYQQSLDQGLQFLIQYYNGEERAKGNILERFSAQQFPDLHSELNLSSLELGDSALYFCASSAWDRGNYGYTFGSGTRLTVV.

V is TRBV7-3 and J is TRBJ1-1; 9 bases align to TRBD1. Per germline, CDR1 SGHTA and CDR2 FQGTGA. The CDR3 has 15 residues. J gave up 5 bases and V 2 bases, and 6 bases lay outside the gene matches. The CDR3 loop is CASSLGGTGKTEAFF. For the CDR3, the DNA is TGTGCCAGCAGCTTAGGCGGGACAGGGAAGACTGAAGCTTTCTTT. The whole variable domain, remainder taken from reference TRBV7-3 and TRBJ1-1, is GAGVSQTPSNKVTEKGKYVELRCDPISGHTALYWYRQSLGQGPEFLIYFQGTGAADDSGLPNDRFFAVRPEGSVSTLKIQRTERGDSAVYLCASSLGGTGKTEAFFGQGTRLTVV.

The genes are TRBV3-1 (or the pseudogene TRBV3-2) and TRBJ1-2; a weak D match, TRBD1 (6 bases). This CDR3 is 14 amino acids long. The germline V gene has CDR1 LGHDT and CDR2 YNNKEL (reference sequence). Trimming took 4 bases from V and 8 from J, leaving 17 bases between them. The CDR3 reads CASSRQVPEWGYTF. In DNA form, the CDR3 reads TGTGCCAGCAGCCGACAGGTCCCCGAATGGGGCTACACCTTC.

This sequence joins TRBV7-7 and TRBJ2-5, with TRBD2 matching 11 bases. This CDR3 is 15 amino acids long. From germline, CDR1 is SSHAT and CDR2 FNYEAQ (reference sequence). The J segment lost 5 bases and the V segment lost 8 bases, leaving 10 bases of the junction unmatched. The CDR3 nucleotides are TGTGCCAGCGGGTTAGCGGGAGGGCCGGGGGAGACCCAGTACTTC. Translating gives CASGLAGGPGETQYF.

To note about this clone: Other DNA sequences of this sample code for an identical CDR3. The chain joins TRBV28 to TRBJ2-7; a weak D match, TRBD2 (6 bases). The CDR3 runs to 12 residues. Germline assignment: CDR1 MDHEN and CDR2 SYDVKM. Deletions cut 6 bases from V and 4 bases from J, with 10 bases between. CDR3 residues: CASRPGGYEQYF. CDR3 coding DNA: TGTGCCAGCAGACCTGGGGGGTACGAGCAGTACTTC.

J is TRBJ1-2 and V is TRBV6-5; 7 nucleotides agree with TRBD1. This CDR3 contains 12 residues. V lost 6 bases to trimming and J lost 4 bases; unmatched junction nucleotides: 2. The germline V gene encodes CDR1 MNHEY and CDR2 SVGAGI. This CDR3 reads CASRTGPYGYTF. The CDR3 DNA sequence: TGTGCCAGCAGGACAGGGCCCTATGGCTACACCTTC.

The CDR3 region has the DNA TGCGCCAGTAACAGGGATAACACCGGGGAGCTGTTTTTT. Translated, it gives CASNRDNTGELFF. This rearrangement joins TRBV5-1 to TRBJ2-2; TRBD1 is a possible D gene (6 bases). CDR3 length: 13 residues. Germline CDR1 and CDR2: SGHRS and YFSETQ. Trimming took off 8 bases at V and 2 bases at J, with 10 bases between the two ends.